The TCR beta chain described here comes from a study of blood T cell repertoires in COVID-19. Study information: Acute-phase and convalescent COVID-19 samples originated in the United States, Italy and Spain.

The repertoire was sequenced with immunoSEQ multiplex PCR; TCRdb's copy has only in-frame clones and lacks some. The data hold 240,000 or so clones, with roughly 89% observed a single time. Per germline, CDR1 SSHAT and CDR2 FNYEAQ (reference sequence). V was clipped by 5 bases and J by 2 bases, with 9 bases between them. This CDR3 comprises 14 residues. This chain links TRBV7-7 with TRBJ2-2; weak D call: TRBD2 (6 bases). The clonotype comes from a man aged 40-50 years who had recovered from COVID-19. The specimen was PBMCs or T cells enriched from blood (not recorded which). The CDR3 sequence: CASSAGLNTGELFF. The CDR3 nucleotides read TGTGCCAGCAGCGCGGGACTTAACACCGGGGAGCTGTTTTTT.